The 28 T cell receptor beta chains reported below all come from one sample, sequenced in a study of blood T cell repertoires in COVID-19. Assay: immunoSEQ multiplex PCR; the TCRdb copy retains only in-frame clones and omits some. Altogether about 140,000 clones are present, approximately 88% being singletons, with the ten largest covering roughly 5.6%. Sequenced input: PBMCs or T cells enriched from blood (not recorded which). The source of these receptors is a man in his 70s who had been exposed to COVID-19.

The chain joins TRBV5-4 to TRBJ1-2; no clear D. The CDR3 sequence is 11 residues long. V was trimmed by 3 bases and J by 8 bases, leaving 8 bases between them. In germline, CDR1 is SGHNT, CDR2 YYREEE (reference sequence). The CDR3 region has the DNA TGTGCCAGCAGCTCCCACAGAGGCTACACCTTC. Its protein product is CASSSHRGYTF.

V usage is TRBV18 and J usage is TRBJ1-6; TRBD1 aligns across 7 bases. CDR3 length equals 16 residues. V trimming: 4 bases; J trimming: 7 bases; junction bases outside the gene matches: 10. Germline loops: CDR1 KGHSH, CDR2 LQKENI. Written as DNA, the CDR3 is TGTGCCAGCTCACTAACGGACAGGAAGGGGAATTCACCCCTCCACTTT. Translating gives CASSLTDRKGNSPLHF.

V and J are TRBV2 and TRBJ2-1, with TRBD2 matching over 12 bases. V shed 7 bases, J shed 6 bases, and the junction held 4 bases outside the gene matches. The CDR3 totals 14 residues. The germline V gene has CDR1 SNHLY and CDR2 FYNNEI. CDR3 residues: CASIVLAGGNEQFF. CDR3 nucleotides: TGTGCCAGCATCGTACTAGCGGGGGGCAATGAGCAGTTCTTC.

The rearrangement links TRBV9 to TRBJ1-1; D may be TRBD1 (6 bases). Trimming removed 2 bases from V and 1 base from J, with 18 bases in between. Germline CDR1 SGDLS, CDR2 YYNGEE. The CDR3 has 17 amino acids. CDR3 amino acids: CASSVYQGSGGNTEAFF. The CDR3 DNA follows: TGTGCCAGCAGCGTCTACCAGGGGTCAGGTGGGAACACTGAAGCTTTCTTT. Filled out from reference TRBV9 and TRBJ1-1, the complete variable domain reads DSGVTQTPKHLITATGQRVTLRCSPRSGDLSVYWYQQSLDQGLQFLIQYYNGEERAKGNILERFSAQQFPDLHSELNLSSLELGDSALYFCASSVYQGSGGNTEAFFGQGTRLTVV.

This clone was counted only a few times. The chain joins TRBV5-1 to TRBJ2-4; D is perhaps TRBD2 (6 bases). Per germline, CDR1 SGHRS and CDR2 YFSETQ. Trimming took 0 bases from V and 3 from J, leaving 13 bases between them. The CDR3 sequence is 16 residues long. In DNA form, the CDR3 reads TGCGCCAGCAGCTTGGTCGGAGGGTCTAGCAAAAACATTCAGTACTTC. Its protein is CASSLVGGSSKNIQYF.

V and J are TRBV19 and TRBJ1-2; weak D call: TRBD1 (6 bases). Germline CDR1 and CDR2: LNHDA and SQIVND (reference sequence). The V end was cut by 7 bases, the J end by 4 bases, with 13 bases between. CDR3 length: 13 residues. The CDR3 reads CASTSRTAYGYTF. CDR3 nucleotides: TGTGCCAGTACCTCAAGGACAGCCTATGGCTACACCTTC.

V gene TRBV29-1 combines with J gene TRBJ2-1; 13 bases align to TRBD2. Germline V gene data show CDR1 as SQVTM and CDR2 as ANQGSEA. The CDR3 spans 12 residues. V shed 7 bases, J shed 10 bases, and the junction held 4 bases outside the gene matches. CDR3 amino acids: CSATSGGYEQFF. The CDR3 coding sequence is TGCAGCGCGACTAGCGGGGGGTACGAGCAGTTCTTC.

This chain uses TRBV28 with TRBJ1-5; TRBD1 aligns across 8 bases. After removal of 6 bases from V and 7 bases from J, the junction contained 8 bases not matched to a gene. The CDR3 covers 14 residues. Per the germline V gene, CDR1 is MDHEN and CDR2 is SYDVKM. The chain's CDR3 is CASRTQGASQPQHF. The DNA for the CDR3 is TGTGCCAGCAGAACTCAGGGGGCCAGCCAGCCCCAGCATTTT. The full variable domain, its missing parts supplied by reference TRBV28 and TRBJ1-5, is DVKVTQSSRYLVKRTGEKVFLECVQDMDHENMFWYRQDPGLGLRLIYFSYDVKMKEKGDIPEGYSVSREKKERFSLILESASTNQTSMYLCASRTQGASQPQHFGDGTRLSIL.

CDR3 bases: TGCGCCAGCAGCCCAACAGGGGGCCAAAACAATGAGCAGTTCTTC. Residues: CASSPTGGQNNEQFF. J is TRBJ2-1 and V is TRBV4-1, with 9 nucleotides matching TRBD1. CDR1 and CDR2 (germline): MGHRA, YSYEKL. The V segment lost 4 bases and the J segment 5 bases; nucleotides outside the gene matches: 6. CDR3 size: 15 residues.

This CDR3 is CASSRDRAFSNQPQHF. CDR3 DNA: TGTGCCAGCAGCCGGGACAGGGCTTTTTCCAATCAGCCCCAGCATTTT. The V and J genes are TRBV6-2 or TRBV6-3 and TRBJ1-5, with 9 nucleotides matching TRBD1. Germline V lookup: CDR1 MNHEY, CDR2 SVGEGT. The CDR3 extends over 16 amino acids. The J segment lost 3 bases and the V segment lost 6 bases, leaving 9 bases of the junction unmatched.

The V gene is TRBV5-8, the J gene TRBJ1-2; TRBD1 might be the D (6 bases). The germline gives CDR1 SGHTS, CDR2 YDEGEE. This CDR3 contains 15 residues. The V and J ends lost 3 bases and 2 bases respectively, with 14 bases between them. The CDR3 loop reads CASSWTVLFNYGYTF. The CDR3 DNA is TGTGCCAGCAGCTGGACAGTTTTATTCAACTATGGCTACACCTTC.

This clone came up once. This chain links TRBV27 with TRBJ2-5, with 10 bases matching TRBD2. This CDR3 has 14 residues. The germline gives CDR1 MNHEY, CDR2 SMNVEV (reference sequence). Trimming took 6 bases from V and 6 from J; bases not matched to a gene: 7. Here the CDR3 DNA reads TGTGCCAGCAGGGCTAGCGGGAGTCAAAAGACCCAGTACTTC. Its protein is CASRASGSQKTQYF.

This clone was counted between two and nine times. The chain has TRBV20-1 and TRBJ2-3; D ambiguous. The CDR3 consists of 10 residues. Germline CDR1 and CDR2: DFQATT and SNEGSKA (reference sequence). V lost 5 bases and J 6 bases, leaving 6 bases between the germline ends. As DNA, the CDR3 is TGCAGTGCTCAATTGGATACGCAGTATTTT. The encoded protein is CSAQLDTQYF.

J is TRBJ1-1 and V is TRBV25-1, with D hard to call. The CDR3 is 12 amino acids. Germline V gene sequence: CDR1 MGHDK, CDR2 SYGVNS. The V and J ends lost 3 bases and 10 bases respectively, with 12 bases between them. CDR3 sequence reads: CASSDSVRRAFF. The CDR3 nucleotides read TGTGCCAGCAGTGATTCCGTCCGGAGAGCTTTCTTT.

The chain links TRBV7-9 to TRBJ2-1; no definite D call. The CDR3 consists of 14 residues. The V gene's germline CDR1 is SEHNR and CDR2 FQNEAQ (reference sequence). V lost 1 base and J lost 5, with 9 bases in between. The CDR3 DNA sequence: TGTGCCAGCAGCTTAGGGAGCCTGAACAATGAGCAGTTCTTC. Amino acid sequence: CASSLGSLNNEQFF. Filled out from reference TRBV7-9 and TRBJ2-1, the complete variable domain reads DTGVSQNPRHKITKRGQNVTFRCDPISEHNRLYWYRQTLGQGPEFLTYFQNEAQLEKSRLLSDRFSAERPKGSFSTLEIQRTEQGDSAMYLCASSLGSLNNEQFFGPGTRLTVL.

This chain links TRBV7-2 with TRBJ2-7; TRBD2 aligns across 8 bases. The V gene end was trimmed by 5 bases and the J gene end by 4 bases; junction bases not matched to a gene: 16. There are 17 residues in the CDR3. In germline, CDR1 is SGHTA, CDR2 FQGNSA. As DNA, the CDR3 is TGTGCCAGCAGCCCTAAAACCCGTTTGGCTAGCGGGTACGAGCAGTACTTC. Its translation: CASSPKTRLASGYEQYF. Full variable domain (rest looked up from reference TRBV7-2 and TRBJ2-7): GAGVSQSPSNKVTEKGKDVELRCDPISGHTALYWYRQSLGQGLEFLIYFQGNSAPDKSGLPSDRFSAERTGGSVSTLTIQRTQQEDSAVYLCASSPKTRLASGYEQYFGPGTRLTVT.

The chain recombines TRBV2 with TRBJ1-4; D is possibly TRBD1 (6 bases). This CDR3 spans 13 amino acids. The germline V gene encodes CDR1 SNHLY and CDR2 FYNNEI. Deletions cut 5 bases from V and 6 bases from J, with 10 bases between. This CDR3 reads CASSTGQHEKLFF. In DNA form, the CDR3 reads TGTGCCAGCAGTACCGGACAGCATGAAAAACTGTTTTTT.

This rearrangement joins TRBV5-1 to TRBJ1-3; 8 nucleotides line up with TRBD1. The V and J ends lost 4 bases and 6 bases, in that order; junction bases with no gene match: 9. The germline V gene has CDR1 SGHRS and CDR2 YFSETQ. The CDR3 covers 15 residues. The CDR3 nucleotides read TGCGCCAGCAGCCCGAAGGACAGGGCTGAAAACACCATATATTTT. As protein: CASSPKDRAENTIYF.

The J gene is TRBJ2-3, the V gene TRBV6-2 or TRBV6-3, with a possible D match to TRBD1 (5 bases). The V end lost 2 bases, the J end lost 5 bases, and 5 bases lay between the germline ends. This CDR3 is 12 amino acids long. Germline V gene data show CDR1 as MNHEY and CDR2 as SVGEGT. This CDR3 reads CASSYRGDTQYF. The CDR3 DNA follows: TGTGCCAGCAGTTACAGGGGAGATACGCAGTATTTT.

This CDR3 is CATSEVGGINTDTQYF. The CDR3 region has the DNA TGTGCCACCAGTGAAGTAGGGGGAATTAACACAGATACGCAGTATTTT. The chain recombines TRBV24-1 with TRBJ2-3; possibly TRBD1 for D (6 bases). The CDR3 extends over 16 amino acids. V lost 4 bases to trimming and J lost 2 bases, with 15 bases between them. Germline V gene sequence: CDR1 KGHDR, CDR2 SFDVKD.

The chain carries TRBV18 and TRBJ2-1; D may be TRBD2 (5 bases). The CDR3 contains 16 residues. CDR1 KGHSH and CDR2 LQKENI come from the germline V gene. Trimming shortened V by 4 bases and J by 0 bases, and 13 bases separated the two germline ends. The CDR3 bases are TGTGCCAGCTCACGGGGAGAGCGGAGCTCCTACAATGAGCAGTTCTTC. As protein: CASSRGERSSYNEQFF.

The chain is built from TRBV28 and TRBJ2-1; the match to TRBD2 covers 8 bases. The CDR3 spans 17 residues. Per germline, CDR1 MDHEN and CDR2 SYDVKM. The ends lost 2 bases at V and 9 bases at J; junction bases unmatched: 15. CDR3 DNA: TGTGCCAGCAGTTTAGCCTCAGCGGGGGTCGCTGAGGGTGAGCAGTTCTTC. Its protein product is CASSLASAGVAEGEQFF. Combining the CDR3 with reference TRBV28 and TRBJ2-1 gives the whole variable domain DVKVTQSSRYLVKRTGEKVFLECVQDMDHENMFWYRQDPGLGLRLIYFSYDVKMKEKGDIPEGYSVSREKKERFSLILESASTNQTSMYLCASSLASAGVAEGEQFFGPGTRLTVL.

CDR3 sequence: CASSPPGRAYEQYF. In nucleotides, the CDR3 is TGTGCCAGCTCACCACCGGGTCGGGCCTACGAGCAGTACTTC. The chain joins TRBV18 to TRBJ2-7; D uncertain. Germline values: CDR1 KGHSH, CDR2 LQKENI. The CDR3 is 14 amino acids. The V and J ends lost 0 bases and 2 bases respectively, with 8 bases between them.

J is TRBJ2-3 and V is TRBV24-1; 7 nucleotides align to TRBD1. The V segment lost 4 bases and the J segment 1 base; nucleotides outside the gene matches: 1. Per germline, CDR1 KGHDR and CDR2 SFDVKD. This CDR3 comprises 14 residues. The CDR3 here is CATSEGQGTDTQYF. The CDR3 DNA reads as TGTGCCACCAGTGAAGGACAGGGCACAGATACGCAGTATTTT.

The chain is built from TRBV28 and TRBJ1-6; no firm D call. This CDR3 has 13 amino acids. The V and J ends lost 5 bases and 13 bases respectively, with 15 bases between them. The germline gives CDR1 MDHEN, CDR2 SYDVKM. The CDR3: CASSPPSFLPLHF. The CDR3 coding sequence is TGTGCCAGCAGTCCCCCCTCTTTCTTGCCCCTCCACTTT.

J is TRBJ2-7 and V is TRBV5-4, with D possibly matching TRBD1 (6 bases). The CDR3 length is 16 residues. Germline V gene lookup returns CDR1 SGHNT and CDR2 YYREEE (reference sequence). Trimming removed 2 bases at V and 2 bases at J, with 17 bases between. CDR3 sequence: CASSFIGQTYPYEQYF. In DNA, the CDR3 is TGTGCCAGCAGCTTCATCGGACAGACCTATCCCTACGAGCAGTACTTC.

J is TRBJ2-7 and V is TRBV7-2; 8 bases map to TRBD2. The CDR3 consists of 16 residues. The germline V gene has CDR1 SGHTA and CDR2 FQGNSA. Trimming at V came to 1 base and at J to 1 base, leaving 6 bases not matched to a gene. CDR3 nucleotide sequence: TGTGCCAGCAGCTTAGGGAGACTAGCGAGGTCCTACGAGCAGTACTTC. This encodes CASSLGRLARSYEQYF.

The chain combines TRBV24-1 with TRBJ1-2; D is ambiguous. The CDR3 length is 12 residues. Trimming took off 3 bases at V and 7 bases at J, with 8 bases between the two ends. Germline V lookup: CDR1 KGHDR, CDR2 SFDVKD. CDR3 in amino acids: CATSDHMAGYTF. In nucleotides, the CDR3 is TGTGCCACCAGTGATCATATGGCTGGCTACACCTTC.